This T cell receptor beta chain originates from a study of graft-versus-host responses after intestinal transplantation. Responders labeled with CFSE (about 200,000) were plated with about 200,000 irradiated, violet-dye-labeled stimulators. The junction had 4 bases not matched to a gene; V was cut back by 3 bases and J by 5 bases. Germline CDR1 is KGHSH and CDR2 is LQKENI. The CDR3 length is 14 residues. TCRdb's table, derived via immunoSEQ multiplex PCR, lists solely in-frame clones and lacks some. Of 20,000 to 25,000 clones in the sample, roughly 33% were seen once. The sample consisted of alloreactive CD8+ T cells from a mixed lymphocyte reaction culture, taken before intestinal transplant. As to subset: CFSE-low proliferating T cells sorted from roughly six-day pre-transplant mixed lymphocyte reaction (GvH or HvG direction). The chain combines TRBV18 with TRBJ2-3; TRBD1 matches 8 bases. The TCR comes from a human patient who received an intestinal transplant. CDR3: CASSPAQGEDTQYF. As DNA, the CDR3 is TGTGCCAGCTCACCGGCACAGGGGGAAGATACGCAGTATTTT.